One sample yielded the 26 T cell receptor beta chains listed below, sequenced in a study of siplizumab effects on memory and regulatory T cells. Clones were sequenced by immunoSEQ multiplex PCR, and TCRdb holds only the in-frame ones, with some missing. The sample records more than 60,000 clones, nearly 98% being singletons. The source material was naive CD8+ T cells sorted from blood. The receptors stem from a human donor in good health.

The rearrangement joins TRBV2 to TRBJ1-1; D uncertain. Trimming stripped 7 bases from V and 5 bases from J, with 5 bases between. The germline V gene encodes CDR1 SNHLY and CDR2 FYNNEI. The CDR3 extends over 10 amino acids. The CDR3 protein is CASTGTEAFF. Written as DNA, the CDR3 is TGTGCCAGCACGGGAACTGAAGCTTTCTTT.

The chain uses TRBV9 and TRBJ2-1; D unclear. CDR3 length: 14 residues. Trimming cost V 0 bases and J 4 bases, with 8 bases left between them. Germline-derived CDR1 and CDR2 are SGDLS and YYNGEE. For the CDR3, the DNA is TGTGCCAGCAGCGTAGTGGCCAGTTACAATGAGCAGTTCTTC. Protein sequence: CASSVVASYNEQFF.

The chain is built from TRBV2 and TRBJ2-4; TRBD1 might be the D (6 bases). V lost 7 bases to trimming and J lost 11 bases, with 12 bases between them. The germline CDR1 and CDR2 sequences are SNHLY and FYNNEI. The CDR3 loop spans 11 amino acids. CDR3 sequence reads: CASTDGTFQYF. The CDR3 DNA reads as TGTGCCAGCACCGACGGGACATTTCAGTACTTC.

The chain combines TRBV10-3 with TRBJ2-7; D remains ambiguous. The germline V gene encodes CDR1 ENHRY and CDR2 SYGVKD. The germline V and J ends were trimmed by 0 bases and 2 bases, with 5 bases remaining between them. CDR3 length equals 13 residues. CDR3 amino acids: CAISESSAYEQYF. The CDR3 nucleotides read TGTGCCATCAGTGAGTCGTCAGCCTACGAGCAGTACTTC.

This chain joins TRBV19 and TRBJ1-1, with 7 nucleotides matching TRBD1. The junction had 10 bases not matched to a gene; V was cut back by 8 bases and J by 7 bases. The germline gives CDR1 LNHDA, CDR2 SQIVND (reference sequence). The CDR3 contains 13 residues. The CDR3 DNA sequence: TGTGCCAGTGTAGTAAGGGGGCAACTTGAAGCTTTCTTT. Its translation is CASVVRGQLEAFF. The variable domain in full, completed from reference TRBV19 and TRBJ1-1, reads DGGITQSPKYLFRKEGQNVTLSCEQNLNHDAMYWYRQDPGQGLRLIYYSQIVNDFQKGDIAEGYSVSREKKESFPLTVTSAQKNPTAFYLCASVVRGQLEAFFGQGTRLTVV.

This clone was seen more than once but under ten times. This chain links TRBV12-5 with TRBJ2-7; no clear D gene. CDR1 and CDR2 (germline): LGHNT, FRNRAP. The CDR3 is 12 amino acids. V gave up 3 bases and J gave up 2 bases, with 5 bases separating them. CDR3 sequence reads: CASGFAAYEQYF. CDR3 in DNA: TGTGCTAGTGGTTTCGCCGCCTACGAGCAGTACTTC.

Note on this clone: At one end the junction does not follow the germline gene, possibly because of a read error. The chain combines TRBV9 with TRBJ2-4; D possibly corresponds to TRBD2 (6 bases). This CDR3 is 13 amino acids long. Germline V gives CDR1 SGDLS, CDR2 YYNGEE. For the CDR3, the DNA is TGTGCCGGCAGCGACCAGGCGGGGAACATTCAGTACTTC. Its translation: CAGSDQAGNIQYF.

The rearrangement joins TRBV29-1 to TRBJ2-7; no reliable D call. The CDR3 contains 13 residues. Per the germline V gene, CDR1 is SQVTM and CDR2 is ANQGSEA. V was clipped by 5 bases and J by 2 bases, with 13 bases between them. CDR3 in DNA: TGCAGCGTTCAGCAAAACACAGCCTACGAGCAGTACTTC. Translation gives CSVQQNTAYEQYF.

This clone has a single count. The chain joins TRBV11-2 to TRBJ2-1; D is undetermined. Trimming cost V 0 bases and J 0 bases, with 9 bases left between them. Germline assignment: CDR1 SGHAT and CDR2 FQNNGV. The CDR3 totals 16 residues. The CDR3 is CASSLEDLSSYNEQFF. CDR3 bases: TGTGCCAGCAGCTTAGAAGACCTCAGCTCCTACAATGAGCAGTTCTTC.

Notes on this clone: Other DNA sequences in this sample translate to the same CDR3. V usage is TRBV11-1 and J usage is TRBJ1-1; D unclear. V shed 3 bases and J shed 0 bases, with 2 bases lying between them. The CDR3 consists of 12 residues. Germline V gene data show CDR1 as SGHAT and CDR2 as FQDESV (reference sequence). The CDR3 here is CASSFMNTEAFF. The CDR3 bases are TGTGCCAGCAGCTTTATGAACACTGAAGCTTTCTTT.

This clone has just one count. In DNA form, the CDR3 reads TGTGCCAGCAAGTGGACTAGCGGGGGGGAGTACGAGCAGTACTTC. This gives the protein CASKWTSGGEYEQYF. This chain connects TRBV7-9 to TRBJ2-7; TRBD2 matches at 15 bases. Trimming took 7 bases from V and 4 from J; bases not matched to a gene: 5. The CDR3 is made up of 15 amino acids. The V gene's germline CDR1 is SEHNR and CDR2 FQNEAQ (reference sequence).

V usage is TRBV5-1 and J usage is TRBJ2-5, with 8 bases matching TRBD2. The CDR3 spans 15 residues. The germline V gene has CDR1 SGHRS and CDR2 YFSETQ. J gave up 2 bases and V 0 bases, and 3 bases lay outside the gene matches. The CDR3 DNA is TGCGCCAGCAGCTTGGTAGCGGGGACGCAAGAGACCCAGTACTTC. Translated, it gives CASSLVAGTQETQYF.

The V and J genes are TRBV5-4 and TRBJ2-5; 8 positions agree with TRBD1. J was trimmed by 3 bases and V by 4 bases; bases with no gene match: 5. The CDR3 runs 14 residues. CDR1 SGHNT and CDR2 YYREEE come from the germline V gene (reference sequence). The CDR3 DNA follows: TGTGCCAGCAGCCTCGGGACAGGAGAAGAGACCCAGTACTTC. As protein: CASSLGTGEETQYF.

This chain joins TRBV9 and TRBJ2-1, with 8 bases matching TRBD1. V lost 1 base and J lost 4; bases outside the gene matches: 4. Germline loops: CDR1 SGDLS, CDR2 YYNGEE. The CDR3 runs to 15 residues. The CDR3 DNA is TGTGCCAGCAGCGTAAGTCAGGGGGCTTACAATGAGCAGTTCTTC. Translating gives CASSVSQGAYNEQFF.

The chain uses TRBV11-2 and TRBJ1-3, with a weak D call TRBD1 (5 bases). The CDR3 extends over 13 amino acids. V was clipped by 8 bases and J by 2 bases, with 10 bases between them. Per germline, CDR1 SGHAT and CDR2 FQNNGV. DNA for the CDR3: TGTGCCAGCGACAGTGGCACTGGAAACACCATATATTTT. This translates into CASDSGTGNTIYF.

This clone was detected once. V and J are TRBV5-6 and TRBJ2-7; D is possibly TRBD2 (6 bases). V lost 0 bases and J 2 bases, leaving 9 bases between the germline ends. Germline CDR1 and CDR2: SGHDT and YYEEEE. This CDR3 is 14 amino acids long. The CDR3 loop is CASSLGGDPYEQYF. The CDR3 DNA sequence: TGTGCCAGCAGCTTGGGGGGGGATCCCTACGAGCAGTACTTC.

CDR3 region: CASSILTPQETQYF. The CDR3 DNA is TGTGCCAGCAGCATCTTGACCCCACAAGAGACCCAGTACTTC. The chain uses TRBV7-9 and TRBJ2-5; D unclear. Looked up from germline, CDR1 is SEHNR and CDR2 is FQNEAQ (reference sequence). CDR3 size: 14 residues. V gave up 5 bases and J gave up 2 bases, with 12 bases separating them.

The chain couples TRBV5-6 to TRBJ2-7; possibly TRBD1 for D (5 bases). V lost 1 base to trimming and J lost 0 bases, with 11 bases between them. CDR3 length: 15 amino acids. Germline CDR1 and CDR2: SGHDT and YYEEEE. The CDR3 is CASSLTRDFSYEQYF. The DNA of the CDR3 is TGTGCCAGCAGCTTGACCAGGGATTTCTCCTACGAGCAGTACTTC.

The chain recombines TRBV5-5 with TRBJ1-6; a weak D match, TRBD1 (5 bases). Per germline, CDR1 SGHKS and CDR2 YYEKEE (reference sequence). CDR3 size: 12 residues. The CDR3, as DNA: TGTGGTGAGCAGGGTGCGAATTCACCCCTCCACTTT. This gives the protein CGEQGANSPLHF.

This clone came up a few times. The CDR3 loop reads CASSVGTGNEQYF. CDR3 nucleotides: TGTGCCAGCAGCGTAGGGACAGGGAACGAGCAGTACTTC. The J gene is TRBJ2-7, the V gene TRBV9, with 8 bases identical to TRBD1. Unmatched junction bases numbered 1, after V lost 0 bases and J lost 5 bases. CDR1 SGDLS and CDR2 YYNGEE come from the germline V gene. The CDR3 covers 13 residues.

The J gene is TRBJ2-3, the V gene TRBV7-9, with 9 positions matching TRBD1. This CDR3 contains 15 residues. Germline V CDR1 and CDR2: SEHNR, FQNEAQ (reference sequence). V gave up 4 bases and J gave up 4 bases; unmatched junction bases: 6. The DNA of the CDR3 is TGTGCCAGCAGCTCTGGGGACAGGGTTCCAGATACGCAGTATTTT. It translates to CASSSGDRVPDTQYF.

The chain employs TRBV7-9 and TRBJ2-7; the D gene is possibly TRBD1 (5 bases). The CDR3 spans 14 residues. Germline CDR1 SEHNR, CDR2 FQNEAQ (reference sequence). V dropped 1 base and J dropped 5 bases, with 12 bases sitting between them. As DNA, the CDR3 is TGTGCCAGCAGCTTAGGGTTAACAGGCCACGAGCAGTACTTC. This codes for CASSLGLTGHEQYF.

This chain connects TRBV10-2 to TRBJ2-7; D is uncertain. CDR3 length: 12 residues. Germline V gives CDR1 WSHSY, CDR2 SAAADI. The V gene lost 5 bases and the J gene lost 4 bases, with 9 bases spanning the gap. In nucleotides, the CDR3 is TGCGCCAGCAGTTCCACAGTGTACGAGCAGTACTTC. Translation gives CASSSTVYEQYF.

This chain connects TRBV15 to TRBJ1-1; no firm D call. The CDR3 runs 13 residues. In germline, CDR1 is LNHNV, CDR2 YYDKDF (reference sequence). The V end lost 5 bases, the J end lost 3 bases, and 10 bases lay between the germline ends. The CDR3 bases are TGTGCCACCAGCGGTTCAACGCACACTGAAGCTTTCTTT. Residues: CATSGSTHTEAFF.

CDR3 sequence (DNA): TGTGCCAGCTGGGAAGGGTTCAACACCGGGGAGCTGTTTTTT. Amino acid sequence: CASWEGFNTGELFF. This rearrangement joins TRBV27 to TRBJ2-2; D is unresolved. The germline V and J ends were trimmed by 8 bases and 2 bases, with 12 bases remaining between them. Germline CDR1 reads MNHEY; CDR2 reads SMNVEV (reference sequence). The CDR3 is 14 amino acids.

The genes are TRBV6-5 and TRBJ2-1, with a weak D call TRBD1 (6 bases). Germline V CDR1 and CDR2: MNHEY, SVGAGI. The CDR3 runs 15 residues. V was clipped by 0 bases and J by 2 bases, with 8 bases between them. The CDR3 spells CASSYSSGAYNEQFF. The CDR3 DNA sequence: TGTGCCAGCAGTTACTCGTCAGGGGCCTACAATGAGCAGTTCTTC.